This T cell receptor (beta chain) was recovered during a study of early T cells in non-severe SARS-CoV-2 infection. Study overall: Bulk RNA taken from unsorted whole blood was sequenced, leaving chains unpaired.

Many counts were recorded for this clonotype. Its antigen is undetermined. Unique molecular identifiers (one per individual cDNA molecule) were attached. TCRdb fed the 5' RACE reads into MiXCR, producing one record per CDR3 protein. Found here are over 50,000 distinct CDR3 sequences, around 8% of them singletons; the top ten hold 10%. Germline CDR1 is SNHLY and CDR2 is FYNNEI. CDR3 length: 15 amino acids. V shed 7 bases and J 5 bases; nucleotides not matched to a gene: 8. Study findings and constraints: Missing private and CD4 specificities, VDJdb matching favored anti-spike CD8 responses.

The sequences come from whole blood, collected at baseline. The rearrangement joins TRBV2 to TRBJ2-5; 12 positions match TRBD1. This sequence was found in an adult who was a healthcare worker with PCR-confirmed SARS-CoV-2 infection or an uninfected control (not recorded which). The CDR3 spells CASTTPGTGGETQYF. CDR3 in DNA: TGTGCCAGCACTACCCCCGGGACAGGGGGCGAGACCCAGTACTTC.